The sequence of this TCR beta chain was determined in a study of blood T cell repertoires in COVID-19. Study details: Sites in the United States, Italy and Spain provided acute and convalescent COVID-19 samples. From T cells, B-cell-depleted T cells, or PBMCs came the material, which was cDNA or gDNA.

V was clipped by 5 bases and J by 6 bases; unmatched bases: 8. The CDR3 loop spans 15 amino acids. In germline, CDR1 is SGHVS, CDR2 FQNEAQ. Authors' analysis steps: Amplification from reference gene primers served as the basis for estimated nucleated cell counts. The repertoire was sequenced with immunoSEQ multiplex PCR; TCRdb's copy has only in-frame clones and lacks some. That table supplies the V and J calls and clone size; D and trimming were determined from the DNA. The sample yields 90,000 to 130,000 clones, 86% seen once. The receptor comes from a man aged 40-49 years with acute or convalescent COVID-19. What was sequenced was peripheral blood. This chain joins TRBV7-8 and TRBJ1-4, with 8 bases identical to TRBD1. The CDR3 protein is CASSPEDRDDEKLFF. The CDR3 nucleotides read TGTGCCAGCAGCCCAGAGGACAGGGACGATGAAAAACTGTTTTTT.